The 4 T cell receptor beta chains below come from one sample, sequenced in a study of T cell repertoires in cytomegalovirus infection. TCRdb analysed the reads with MiXCR anew, one entry per CDR3 protein. Seen here are 250,000 to 350,000 distinct CDR3 sequences, about 26% observed once, and the top ten hold approximately 13%. The sequencing sample was made of PBMCs. The receptors shown here come from a human donor in good health (CMV status not recorded). Some clones in this sample may be carry-over from other donors' samples.

Ten or more counts support this clonotype. The CDR3 DNA reads TGTGCCAGCAGCTTAAGGACAGGACTGAACACTGAAGCTTTCTTT. It yields the protein CASSLRTGLNTEAFF. V is TRBV7-2 and J is TRBJ1-1, with 7 bases identical to TRBD1. This CDR3 spans 15 amino acids. Germline CDR1 and CDR2: SGHTA and FQGNSA. V shed 2 bases and J 0 bases; nucleotides not matched to a gene: 3.

There are many counts of this clonotype. The rearrangement joins TRBV19 to TRBJ1-1; 7 nucleotides align to TRBD1. Trimming removed 5 bases from V and 3 bases from J; junction bases left unmatched: 3. Per germline, CDR1 LNHDA and CDR2 SQIVND (reference sequence). CDR3 size: 13 residues. CDR3 sequence: CASSSRGHTEAFF. For the CDR3, the DNA is TGTGCCAGTAGTTCGAGGGGGCACACTGAAGCTTTCTTT.

This chain uses TRBV7-4 with TRBJ1-4; unclear D gene. Germline values: CDR1 SGHVT, CDR2 SQSDAQ. Trimming left V 1 base short and J 8 bases short, with 2 bases between. This CDR3 is 11 amino acids long. CDR3 residues: CASSLDEKLFF. CDR3 coding DNA: TGTGCCAGCAGCTTAGACGAAAAACTGTTTTTT.

This clonotype has ten or more counts. The chain joins TRBV7-2 to TRBJ2-3; no definite D call. Germline V CDR1 and CDR2: SGHTA, FQGNSA. The CDR3 spans 12 residues. The V and J ends lost 4 bases and 0 bases respectively, with 2 bases between them. The CDR3 loop is CASSYSTDTQYF. The CDR3 DNA follows: TGTGCCAGCAGCTACAGCACAGATACGCAGTATTTT.